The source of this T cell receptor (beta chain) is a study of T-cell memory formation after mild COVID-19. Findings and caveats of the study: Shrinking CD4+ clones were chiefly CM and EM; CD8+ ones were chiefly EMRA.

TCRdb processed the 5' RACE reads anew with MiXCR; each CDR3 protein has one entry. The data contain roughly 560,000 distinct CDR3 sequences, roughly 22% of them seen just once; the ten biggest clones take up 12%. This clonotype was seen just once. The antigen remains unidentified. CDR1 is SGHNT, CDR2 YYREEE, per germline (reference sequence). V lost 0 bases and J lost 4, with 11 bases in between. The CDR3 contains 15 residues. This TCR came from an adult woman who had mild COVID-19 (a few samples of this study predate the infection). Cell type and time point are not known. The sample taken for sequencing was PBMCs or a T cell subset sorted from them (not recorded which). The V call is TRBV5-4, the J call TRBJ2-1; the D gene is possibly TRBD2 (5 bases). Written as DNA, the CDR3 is TGTGCCAGCAGCTTGGATGCCCTAGCTTACAATGAGCAGTTCTTC. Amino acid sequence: CASSLDALAYNEQFF.